This T cell receptor beta chain was identified in a study of blood T cell repertoires in COVID-19. Study-wide context: Specimens from acute and convalescent COVID-19 originated in the United States, Italy and Spain. In each case, the material was cDNA or gDNA derived from T cells, B-cell-depleted T cells, or PBMCs.

Original handling: Reference gene primer amplification gave nucleated cell count estimates. Here immunoSEQ multiplex PCR was the method, and the copy in TCRdb shows in-frame clones only, minus some. V and J calls and clone size are those listed in that table; D and trimming were worked out from the DNA. The repertoire holds over 300,000 clones, with approximately 85% as singletons. This TCR was sampled from a woman between 45 and 65 years old with acute or convalescent COVID-19. The sequenced sample was peripheral blood.

CDR3 sequence: CATSRGTGSPYEQYF. In DNA form, the CDR3 reads TGTGCCACCAGCAGGGGGACAGGGTCCCCCTACGAGCAGTACTTC. V and J are TRBV15 and TRBJ2-7; 9 bases are shared with TRBD1. In germline, CDR1 is LNHNV, CDR2 YYDKDF (reference sequence). V gave up 3 bases and J gave up 2 bases; unmatched junction bases: 5. This CDR3 region has 15 residues.